A selection of T cell receptor beta chains follows, all from one sample in a study of blood T cell repertoires in COVID-19. TCRdb's copy holds only in-frame clones and misses some; the assay was immunoSEQ multiplex PCR. The table shows about 130,000 clones, with 65% to 85% occurring only once. Input material: peripheral blood. These receptors were obtained from a man in his 70s with acute or convalescent COVID-19. CDR3s include the opening cysteine and the closing phenylalanine or tryptophan. Fields, in order: CDR3 DNA, CDR3 protein, D gene, clone size, V gene, J gene. The D gene is left open where the match is weak. Some rows have no size entry. The others give once, few or many, or a class for an expanded clone.

cdr3_nt: TGTGCCATCACTCCGAGGACAGGGAAGTTGAGCTATGGCTACACCTTC; cdr3_aa: CAITPRTGKLSYGYTF; d_call: TRBD1; clone_size: NA; v_call: TRBV10-3; j_call: TRBJ1-2
cdr3_nt: TGTGCCTGGGGGACAGGGTGGGAGACCCAGTACTTC; cdr3_aa: CAWGTGWETQYF; d_call: TRBD1; clone_size: NA; v_call: TRBV30; j_call: TRBJ2-5
cdr3_nt: TGTGCCAGCAGCTTGAGCGGTTCTGGCTCACCCCTCCACTTT; cdr3_aa: CASSLSGSGSPLHF; d_call: NA; clone_size: few; v_call: TRBV5-6; j_call: TRBJ1-6
cdr3_nt: TGTGCCAGCAGCTACCGGGACAGGGGGAGAGGGACTGAAGCTTTCTTT; cdr3_aa: CASSYRDRGRGTEAFF; d_call: TRBD1; clone_size: NA; v_call: TRBV5-6; j_call: TRBJ1-1
cdr3_nt: TGTGCCAGCTCACCAAACAGAGATTCACCCCTCCACTTT; cdr3_aa: CASSPNRDSPLHF; d_call: NA; clone_size: few; v_call: TRBV18; j_call: TRBJ1-6
cdr3_nt: TGTGCCAGCTCACCCCTTGGGGGGGAATTCTACGAGCAGTACTTC; cdr3_aa: CASSPLGGEFYEQYF; d_call: TRBD2; clone_size: NA; v_call: TRBV18; j_call: TRBJ2-7
cdr3_nt: TGTGCCAGCAGTTACCGGGACAGGGGGAACACCGGGGAGCTGTTTTTT; cdr3_aa: CASSYRDRGNTGELFF; d_call: TRBD1; clone_size: NA; v_call: TRBV6-5; j_call: TRBJ2-2
cdr3_nt: TGTGCCAGCAGTTACTGGCCAGGGGGAATTTCGAACACTGAAGCTTTCTTT; cdr3_aa: CASSYWPGGISNTEAFF; d_call: TRBD1; clone_size: NA; v_call: TRBV6-2/TRBV6-3; j_call: TRBJ1-1
cdr3_nt: TGCGCCAGCAGCCCTACCTCGTGGAGGGGGCAGCACTATGGCTACACCTTC; cdr3_aa: CASSPTSWRGQHYGYTF; d_call: TRBD1; clone_size: NA; v_call: TRBV5-1; j_call: TRBJ1-2
cdr3_nt: TGTGCCAGCAGTCGGGGGGGCCGGTCAGATACGCAGTATTTT; cdr3_aa: CASSRGGRSDTQYF; d_call: TRBD2; clone_size: NA; v_call: TRBV6-5; j_call: TRBJ2-3
cdr3_nt: TGTGCCAGCAGTGAACAAGGACAGGCCGCTGAAAAACTGTTTTTT; cdr3_aa: CASSEQGQAAEKLFF; d_call: TRBD1; clone_size: NA; v_call: TRBV2; j_call: TRBJ1-4
cdr3_nt: TGTGCCAGCAGCCAAAGTGAGGCACAAGAGACCCAGTACTTC; cdr3_aa: CASSQSEAQETQYF; d_call: NA; clone_size: NA; v_call: TRBV3-1/TRBV3-2; j_call: TRBJ2-5
cdr3_nt: TGTGCCAGCAGTGATCGTAGAGTAGAGACCCAGTACTTC; cdr3_aa: CASSDRRVETQYF; d_call: NA; clone_size: NA; v_call: TRBV6-1; j_call: TRBJ2-5
cdr3_nt: TGTGCCAGCAGTTTATCCAGGGGGTTTAATTCACCCCTCCACTTT; cdr3_aa: CASSLSRGFNSPLHF; d_call: TRBD1; clone_size: once; v_call: TRBV27; j_call: TRBJ1-6
cdr3_nt: TGTGCCAGCAGCTCCACAGGGGGCGGCTGGGCCAACGTCCTGACTTTC; cdr3_aa: CASSSTGGGWANVLTF; d_call: TRBD1; clone_size: few; v_call: TRBV5-7; j_call: TRBJ2-6
cdr3_nt: TGTGCCAGCAGCCGAAGACAGGGGGCCGGGGTCGCTGGAAGCAATCAGCCCCAGCATTTT; cdr3_aa: CASSRRQGAGVAGSNQPQHF; d_call: TRBD1; clone_size: NA; v_call: TRBV5-4; j_call: TRBJ1-5
cdr3_nt: TGTGCCAGCAGCCCATCGGGACAGGGTGACGGGGAGCTGTTTTTT; cdr3_aa: CASSPSGQGDGELFF; d_call: TRBD1; clone_size: NA; v_call: TRBV9; j_call: TRBJ2-2
cdr3_nt: TGCAGCGTCTCACAGGGGGCGACTAATGAAAAACTGTTTTTT; cdr3_aa: CSVSQGATNEKLFF; d_call: TRBD1; clone_size: few; v_call: TRBV29-1; j_call: TRBJ1-4
cdr3_nt: TGTGCCACTAAGACAGGGACCACCTACGAGCAGTACTTC; cdr3_aa: CATKTGTTYEQYF; d_call: TRBD1; clone_size: NA; v_call: TRBV27; j_call: TRBJ2-7
cdr3_nt: TGTGCCAGCAGCCAAGGAACAGGGGTACAGGAAAAACTGTTTTTT; cdr3_aa: CASSQGTGVQEKLFF; d_call: TRBD1; clone_size: once; v_call: TRBV3-1/TRBV3-2; j_call: TRBJ1-4
cdr3_nt: TGTGCCAGCAGCCAAGAAGACAGGGAAATCCGATCACCCCTCCACTTT; cdr3_aa: CASSQEDREIRSPLHF; d_call: TRBD1; clone_size: few; v_call: TRBV4-2; j_call: TRBJ1-6
cdr3_nt: TGTGCCAGCAGTTTCTTGCTTCCCAGGACCTATAATTCACCCCTCCACTTT; cdr3_aa: CASSFLLPRTYNSPLHF; d_call: NA; clone_size: few; v_call: TRBV28; j_call: TRBJ1-6
cdr3_nt: TGCGCCAGCAGCTTGGCCCGGCTAGCGTCCGATACGCAGTATTTT; cdr3_aa: CASSLARLASDTQYF; d_call: NA; clone_size: NA; v_call: TRBV5-1; j_call: TRBJ2-3
cdr3_nt: TGTGCCAGCAGTCCACGTCCAGGGGGCGGCACTGAAGCTTTCTTT; cdr3_aa: CASSPRPGGGTEAFF; d_call: TRBD1; clone_size: NA; v_call: TRBV28; j_call: TRBJ1-1
cdr3_nt: TGTGCCAGCAGACCGGGACAGGGTGCAAATCAGCCCCAGCATTTT; cdr3_aa: CASRPGQGANQPQHF; d_call: TRBD1; clone_size: NA; v_call: TRBV27; j_call: TRBJ1-5
cdr3_nt: TGTGCCAGTAGTATTCCCGGCCAGGCGCACTATTCACCCCTCCACTTT; cdr3_aa: CASSIPGQAHYSPLHF; d_call: NA; clone_size: NA; v_call: TRBV19; j_call: TRBJ1-6
cdr3_nt: TGTGCCAGCAGCGCCAGTCTGGGACTCTCCGGGGAGCTGTTTTTT; cdr3_aa: CASSASLGLSGELFF; d_call: NA; clone_size: NA; v_call: TRBV9; j_call: TRBJ2-2
cdr3_nt: TGTGCCAGCAGCCAAGCAGCGGGGGACTTCACCGGGGAGCTGTTTTTT; cdr3_aa: CASSQAAGDFTGELFF; d_call: TRBD2; clone_size: few; v_call: TRBV4-2; j_call: TRBJ2-2
cdr3_nt: TGCGCCAGCAGTTCGGGACAGGGCTACGAGCAGTACTTC; cdr3_aa: CASSSGQGYEQYF; d_call: TRBD1; clone_size: NA; v_call: TRBV5-1; j_call: TRBJ2-7
cdr3_nt: TGCGCCAGCATAATCGAGACGCAGTATTTT; cdr3_aa: CASIIETQYF; d_call: NA; clone_size: NA; v_call: TRBV23-1; j_call: TRBJ2-3
cdr3_nt: TGTGCCAGCAGCCGCCGGGACAGCTACGAGCAGTACTTC; cdr3_aa: CASSRRDSYEQYF; d_call: TRBD1; clone_size: NA; v_call: TRBV14; j_call: TRBJ2-7
cdr3_nt: TGTGCCAGTAGCGGATGGCAGGACAGCTCCTACGAGCAGTACTTC; cdr3_aa: CASSGWQDSSYEQYF; d_call: NA; clone_size: NA; v_call: TRBV19; j_call: TRBJ2-7
cdr3_nt: TGTGCCAGCAAAGAGGGAAACTATGGCTACACCTTC; cdr3_aa: CASKEGNYGYTF; d_call: NA; clone_size: NA; v_call: TRBV6-1; j_call: TRBJ1-2
cdr3_nt: TGTGCCAGTAGTATCTTCCAGGGGGATCAGCCCCAGCATTTT; cdr3_aa: CASSIFQGDQPQHF; d_call: TRBD1; clone_size: once; v_call: TRBV19; j_call: TRBJ1-5
cdr3_nt: TGTGCCAGCAGTTTACTAGACGGCGCTGAAGCTTTCTTT; cdr3_aa: CASSLLDGAEAFF; d_call: NA; clone_size: once; v_call: TRBV28; j_call: TRBJ1-1
cdr3_nt: TGTGCCAGCAGTTACAGAGGCAGCTCCTACGAGCAGTACTTC; cdr3_aa: CASSYRGSSYEQYF; d_call: NA; clone_size: NA; v_call: TRBV6-5; j_call: TRBJ2-7
cdr3_nt: TGCGCCAGCAGCCAGACCGGGACAGGGTTCGAGCAGTACTTC; cdr3_aa: CASSQTGTGFEQYF; d_call: TRBD1; clone_size: NA; v_call: TRBV4-1; j_call: TRBJ2-7
cdr3_nt: TGTGCCAGCAGCCCCCGGGCCAGCGGCTCCTACGAGCAGTACTTC; cdr3_aa: CASSPRASGSYEQYF; d_call: NA; clone_size: NA; v_call: TRBV7-2; j_call: TRBJ2-7
cdr3_nt: TGTGCCAGCAGCTCCTCAGGGGGCGGTGAAGCTTTCTTT; cdr3_aa: CASSSSGGGEAFF; d_call: TRBD1; clone_size: once; v_call: TRBV7-3; j_call: TRBJ1-1
cdr3_nt: TGTGCCAGCAGTTTTAGGGGGCATCCAGGGGAGACCCAGTACTTC; cdr3_aa: CASSFRGHPGETQYF; d_call: TRBD1; clone_size: NA; v_call: TRBV28; j_call: TRBJ2-5
cdr3_nt: TGTGCCAGCAGCTTAGGGGCAGGCCCCTACGAGCAGTACTTC; cdr3_aa: CASSLGAGPYEQYF; d_call: NA; clone_size: NA; v_call: TRBV7-9; j_call: TRBJ2-7
cdr3_nt: TGTGCCAGCAGCCAAGGGGGGGGGCAGAGGAGAAGCACTGAAGCTTTCTTT; cdr3_aa: CASSQGGGQRRSTEAFF; d_call: NA; clone_size: NA; v_call: TRBV3-1/TRBV3-2; j_call: TRBJ1-1
cdr3_nt: TGTGCCAGTAGAGGGGCATTGGGGGGAGGTAGCAATCAGCCCCAGCATTTT; cdr3_aa: CASRGALGGGSNQPQHF; d_call: NA; clone_size: NA; v_call: TRBV19; j_call: TRBJ1-5
cdr3_nt: TGCGCCAGCAGTCTGGACATAGCGGGGGGGCGTCCGGATACGCAGTATTTT; cdr3_aa: CASSLDIAGGRPDTQYF; d_call: TRBD2; clone_size: few; v_call: TRBV5-1; j_call: TRBJ2-3
cdr3_nt: TGTGCCAGCAGCTTGGCTCCCAGCTTAGCTGCGTACGAGCAGTACTTC; cdr3_aa: CASSLAPSLAAYEQYF; d_call: NA; clone_size: NA; v_call: TRBV5-8; j_call: TRBJ2-7
cdr3_nt: TGTGCCAGCAGCTTGGAACGAGATAGAGCCAAAAACATTCAGTACTTC; cdr3_aa: CASSLERDRAKNIQYF; d_call: NA; clone_size: NA; v_call: TRBV5-4; j_call: TRBJ2-4
cdr3_nt: TGTGCCAGCAGTTACTCCATCAGGTGGAACACTGAAGCTTTCTTT; cdr3_aa: CASSYSIRWNTEAFF; d_call: NA; clone_size: NA; v_call: TRBV6-5; j_call: TRBJ1-1
cdr3_nt: TGTGCCACCAGTGATTGGGCAGGGGGTAGTTGCAATCAGCCCCAGCATTTT; cdr3_aa: CATSDWAGGSCNQPQHF; d_call: TRBD1; clone_size: NA; v_call: TRBV24-1; j_call: TRBJ1-5
cdr3_nt: TGTGCCAGCAGTGTACTACCTCTCAATGAGCAGTTCTTC; cdr3_aa: CASSVLPLNEQFF; d_call: NA; clone_size: NA; v_call: TRBV25-1; j_call: TRBJ2-1
cdr3_nt: TGCAGTGCTAGTGGGACTAGCGGGGGGCCCTCCGAGCAGTACTTC; cdr3_aa: CSASGTSGGPSEQYF; d_call: TRBD2; clone_size: NA; v_call: TRBV20-1; j_call: TRBJ2-7